This T cell receptor beta chain derives from a study of shared clonotypes between healthy human individuals. Across the study: Per-donor plates numbered three CD4 naive, three CD4 memory, two CD8 naive and one CD8 memory.

Study-level points and caveats: Among donors, sharing of clonotypes was expected to be affected by sequencing depth.

CD45RO-negative CD8 cells positively selected for CCR7 made up the naive population, which excluded terminally differentiated effector memory CD45RA+ cells. Germline V gene data show CDR1 as SGHTA and CDR2 as FQGNSA. CDR3 size: 13 residues. V gave up 3 bases and J gave up 7 bases, with 13 bases separating them. On this clone: The antigen is not known.

Assay used: immunoSEQ multiplex PCR; TCRdb lists only in-frame clones, some missing. The sample consists of hundreds of thousands of clones, 90% to 95% of them appearing once. What was sequenced was naive CD8+ T cells sorted from blood. This sequence was found in a man younger than 40 in good health. V gene TRBV7-2 combines with J gene TRBJ2-7; D unclear. DNA of the CDR3: TGTGCCAGCAGCTTCCGAGACCCCCGAGAGCAGTACTTC. It translates to CASSFRDPREQYF.